This T cell receptor beta chain was obtained from a study of blood T cell repertoires in COVID-19. About the research overall: From the United States, Italy and Spain came samples of acute and convalescent COVID-19. T cells, B-cell-depleted T cells, or PBMCs provided the cDNA or gDNA that served as material.

Original analysis: Reference gene primer amplification yielded estimated nucleated cell counts. Assay used: immunoSEQ multiplex PCR; TCRdb lists only in-frame clones, some missing. Clone size and V and J calls were adopted from that table, with D and trimming inferred from the DNA. This sample has around 700,000 clones, with 75% to 90% found just once. Germline CDR1 SGHDT, CDR2 YYEEEE. This CDR3 comprises 16 residues. V lost 1 base and J lost 3; bases outside the gene matches: 4. Sequencing was performed on peripheral blood. The sequence came from a woman between 18 and 29 years old with acute or convalescent COVID-19. The chain links TRBV5-6 to TRBJ2-2; 9 nucleotides agree with TRBD1. The CDR3 spells CASSLTGGYDTGELFF. CDR3 nucleotide sequence: TGTGCCAGCAGCTTGACAGGGGGCTATGACACCGGGGAGCTGTTTTTT.